One TCR beta chain is described in this entry. There are a few counts of this clonotype. It lacks a known antigen. No much larger clonotype is one base removed from it; base qualities were not supplied. Synthesis of TCR cDNA relied on 5'RACE template switching, a step that introduced a universal primer site along with unique molecular identifiers. cDNA synthesis was primed from both the TCR alpha and TCR beta constant segments. Libraries were amplified in two PCR steps, with sample barcodes and sequencing adapters added in the second step. Libraries were sequenced on Illumina HiSeq 2500 (2x100 bp) or NovaSeq (2x150 bp). As for how the authors treated the data: Demultiplexing of reads and collapsing into UMI consensus sequences were performed with MIGEC, and V(D)J alignment was carried out with MiXCR. Clonotypes responding to the vaccine were identified with edgeR on replicate PBMC samples, with the criteria of FDR below 0.01 and a log2 fold change above 5 up to day 15. Bulk clonotypes were assigned CD4 or CD8 identity according to which sequenced CD4 or CD8 repertoire held them at higher abundance. TCRdb reprocessing: public reads trimmed at Q25 with fastp, clones called with MiXCR, in-frame beta chains kept. Under each unique CDR3 protein, matching rows form one entry showing the most common genes and DNA. These V and J calls rely on TCRdb rather than the paper's analysis. This sample lists just under 600,000 distinct CDR3 sequences; approximately 12% were detected once. Around 15% of the sample rests with the top ten.

The source of the sample is a study of T cells after yellow fever vaccination (dated by TCRdb to 2018 to 2020). Looking at the study overall: The SMART-Seq v4 Ultra Low Input RNA kit was used to prepare libraries from fractions with low cell numbers. To track T-cell clones before and after primary and booster YFV17D yellow fever vaccination, bulk TCR alpha and beta repertoires were sequenced longitudinally. The cohort comprised two healthy male donors, one aged 18 to 30 and one aged 30 to 40 years. Bulk PBMC replicates and cell subsets were isolated from blood drawn at multiple timepoints before and after both primary and secondary immunization.

Relative to germline, V is 1 base shorter and J is 5 bases shorter, with 14 bases between their ends. Counted from cysteine to phenylalanine, this CDR3 has 16 amino acids. Of the read, only the CDR3 DNA is kept; its 48 bases are in frame from base 1. The treatment or condition label for this specimen denotes: live attenuated yellow fever vaccine strain. Two biological replicates of bulk PBMCs were collected at each blood-draw timepoint. PBMCs were isolated from peripheral blood using a standard Ficoll-Paque protocol. TriZol was used to extract RNA from bulk PBMCs, from CD4 and CD8 fractions, and from dextramer-positive and dextramer-negative fractions. Overall study outcomes, separate from this receptor: Compared with the primary T-cell response, the secondary T-cell response was faster but weaker, reaching its peak on day 5 rather than on day 15. Most clones expanded after primary vaccination (approximately 95% of CD4 and over 80% of CD8) were re-detected after the booster, suggesting that broad memory maintenance occurred. Because the study included only a couple of donors, the extent to which the findings can be generalized is limited. Computational filtering was required because FACS-sorted repertoires could contain abundant contaminating clonotypes from the bulk population. A small fraction of clonotypes showed up in both the CD4 and CD8 compartments, probably as a result of convergent recombination.

The receptor was isolated from a young man who received the YFV17D yellow fever vaccine. The receptor chain draws on TRBV12-3 or TRBV12-4 and TRBJ1-4, with no confident D gene call. The sequencing used PBMCs, collected on the day of the yellow fever booster vaccination. The CDR3 protein sequence reads: CASSLGPAGSNEKLFF. In nucleotides, the sequence is TGTGCCAGCAGTTTAGGTCCGGCAGGTTCAAATGAAAAACTGTTTTTT.